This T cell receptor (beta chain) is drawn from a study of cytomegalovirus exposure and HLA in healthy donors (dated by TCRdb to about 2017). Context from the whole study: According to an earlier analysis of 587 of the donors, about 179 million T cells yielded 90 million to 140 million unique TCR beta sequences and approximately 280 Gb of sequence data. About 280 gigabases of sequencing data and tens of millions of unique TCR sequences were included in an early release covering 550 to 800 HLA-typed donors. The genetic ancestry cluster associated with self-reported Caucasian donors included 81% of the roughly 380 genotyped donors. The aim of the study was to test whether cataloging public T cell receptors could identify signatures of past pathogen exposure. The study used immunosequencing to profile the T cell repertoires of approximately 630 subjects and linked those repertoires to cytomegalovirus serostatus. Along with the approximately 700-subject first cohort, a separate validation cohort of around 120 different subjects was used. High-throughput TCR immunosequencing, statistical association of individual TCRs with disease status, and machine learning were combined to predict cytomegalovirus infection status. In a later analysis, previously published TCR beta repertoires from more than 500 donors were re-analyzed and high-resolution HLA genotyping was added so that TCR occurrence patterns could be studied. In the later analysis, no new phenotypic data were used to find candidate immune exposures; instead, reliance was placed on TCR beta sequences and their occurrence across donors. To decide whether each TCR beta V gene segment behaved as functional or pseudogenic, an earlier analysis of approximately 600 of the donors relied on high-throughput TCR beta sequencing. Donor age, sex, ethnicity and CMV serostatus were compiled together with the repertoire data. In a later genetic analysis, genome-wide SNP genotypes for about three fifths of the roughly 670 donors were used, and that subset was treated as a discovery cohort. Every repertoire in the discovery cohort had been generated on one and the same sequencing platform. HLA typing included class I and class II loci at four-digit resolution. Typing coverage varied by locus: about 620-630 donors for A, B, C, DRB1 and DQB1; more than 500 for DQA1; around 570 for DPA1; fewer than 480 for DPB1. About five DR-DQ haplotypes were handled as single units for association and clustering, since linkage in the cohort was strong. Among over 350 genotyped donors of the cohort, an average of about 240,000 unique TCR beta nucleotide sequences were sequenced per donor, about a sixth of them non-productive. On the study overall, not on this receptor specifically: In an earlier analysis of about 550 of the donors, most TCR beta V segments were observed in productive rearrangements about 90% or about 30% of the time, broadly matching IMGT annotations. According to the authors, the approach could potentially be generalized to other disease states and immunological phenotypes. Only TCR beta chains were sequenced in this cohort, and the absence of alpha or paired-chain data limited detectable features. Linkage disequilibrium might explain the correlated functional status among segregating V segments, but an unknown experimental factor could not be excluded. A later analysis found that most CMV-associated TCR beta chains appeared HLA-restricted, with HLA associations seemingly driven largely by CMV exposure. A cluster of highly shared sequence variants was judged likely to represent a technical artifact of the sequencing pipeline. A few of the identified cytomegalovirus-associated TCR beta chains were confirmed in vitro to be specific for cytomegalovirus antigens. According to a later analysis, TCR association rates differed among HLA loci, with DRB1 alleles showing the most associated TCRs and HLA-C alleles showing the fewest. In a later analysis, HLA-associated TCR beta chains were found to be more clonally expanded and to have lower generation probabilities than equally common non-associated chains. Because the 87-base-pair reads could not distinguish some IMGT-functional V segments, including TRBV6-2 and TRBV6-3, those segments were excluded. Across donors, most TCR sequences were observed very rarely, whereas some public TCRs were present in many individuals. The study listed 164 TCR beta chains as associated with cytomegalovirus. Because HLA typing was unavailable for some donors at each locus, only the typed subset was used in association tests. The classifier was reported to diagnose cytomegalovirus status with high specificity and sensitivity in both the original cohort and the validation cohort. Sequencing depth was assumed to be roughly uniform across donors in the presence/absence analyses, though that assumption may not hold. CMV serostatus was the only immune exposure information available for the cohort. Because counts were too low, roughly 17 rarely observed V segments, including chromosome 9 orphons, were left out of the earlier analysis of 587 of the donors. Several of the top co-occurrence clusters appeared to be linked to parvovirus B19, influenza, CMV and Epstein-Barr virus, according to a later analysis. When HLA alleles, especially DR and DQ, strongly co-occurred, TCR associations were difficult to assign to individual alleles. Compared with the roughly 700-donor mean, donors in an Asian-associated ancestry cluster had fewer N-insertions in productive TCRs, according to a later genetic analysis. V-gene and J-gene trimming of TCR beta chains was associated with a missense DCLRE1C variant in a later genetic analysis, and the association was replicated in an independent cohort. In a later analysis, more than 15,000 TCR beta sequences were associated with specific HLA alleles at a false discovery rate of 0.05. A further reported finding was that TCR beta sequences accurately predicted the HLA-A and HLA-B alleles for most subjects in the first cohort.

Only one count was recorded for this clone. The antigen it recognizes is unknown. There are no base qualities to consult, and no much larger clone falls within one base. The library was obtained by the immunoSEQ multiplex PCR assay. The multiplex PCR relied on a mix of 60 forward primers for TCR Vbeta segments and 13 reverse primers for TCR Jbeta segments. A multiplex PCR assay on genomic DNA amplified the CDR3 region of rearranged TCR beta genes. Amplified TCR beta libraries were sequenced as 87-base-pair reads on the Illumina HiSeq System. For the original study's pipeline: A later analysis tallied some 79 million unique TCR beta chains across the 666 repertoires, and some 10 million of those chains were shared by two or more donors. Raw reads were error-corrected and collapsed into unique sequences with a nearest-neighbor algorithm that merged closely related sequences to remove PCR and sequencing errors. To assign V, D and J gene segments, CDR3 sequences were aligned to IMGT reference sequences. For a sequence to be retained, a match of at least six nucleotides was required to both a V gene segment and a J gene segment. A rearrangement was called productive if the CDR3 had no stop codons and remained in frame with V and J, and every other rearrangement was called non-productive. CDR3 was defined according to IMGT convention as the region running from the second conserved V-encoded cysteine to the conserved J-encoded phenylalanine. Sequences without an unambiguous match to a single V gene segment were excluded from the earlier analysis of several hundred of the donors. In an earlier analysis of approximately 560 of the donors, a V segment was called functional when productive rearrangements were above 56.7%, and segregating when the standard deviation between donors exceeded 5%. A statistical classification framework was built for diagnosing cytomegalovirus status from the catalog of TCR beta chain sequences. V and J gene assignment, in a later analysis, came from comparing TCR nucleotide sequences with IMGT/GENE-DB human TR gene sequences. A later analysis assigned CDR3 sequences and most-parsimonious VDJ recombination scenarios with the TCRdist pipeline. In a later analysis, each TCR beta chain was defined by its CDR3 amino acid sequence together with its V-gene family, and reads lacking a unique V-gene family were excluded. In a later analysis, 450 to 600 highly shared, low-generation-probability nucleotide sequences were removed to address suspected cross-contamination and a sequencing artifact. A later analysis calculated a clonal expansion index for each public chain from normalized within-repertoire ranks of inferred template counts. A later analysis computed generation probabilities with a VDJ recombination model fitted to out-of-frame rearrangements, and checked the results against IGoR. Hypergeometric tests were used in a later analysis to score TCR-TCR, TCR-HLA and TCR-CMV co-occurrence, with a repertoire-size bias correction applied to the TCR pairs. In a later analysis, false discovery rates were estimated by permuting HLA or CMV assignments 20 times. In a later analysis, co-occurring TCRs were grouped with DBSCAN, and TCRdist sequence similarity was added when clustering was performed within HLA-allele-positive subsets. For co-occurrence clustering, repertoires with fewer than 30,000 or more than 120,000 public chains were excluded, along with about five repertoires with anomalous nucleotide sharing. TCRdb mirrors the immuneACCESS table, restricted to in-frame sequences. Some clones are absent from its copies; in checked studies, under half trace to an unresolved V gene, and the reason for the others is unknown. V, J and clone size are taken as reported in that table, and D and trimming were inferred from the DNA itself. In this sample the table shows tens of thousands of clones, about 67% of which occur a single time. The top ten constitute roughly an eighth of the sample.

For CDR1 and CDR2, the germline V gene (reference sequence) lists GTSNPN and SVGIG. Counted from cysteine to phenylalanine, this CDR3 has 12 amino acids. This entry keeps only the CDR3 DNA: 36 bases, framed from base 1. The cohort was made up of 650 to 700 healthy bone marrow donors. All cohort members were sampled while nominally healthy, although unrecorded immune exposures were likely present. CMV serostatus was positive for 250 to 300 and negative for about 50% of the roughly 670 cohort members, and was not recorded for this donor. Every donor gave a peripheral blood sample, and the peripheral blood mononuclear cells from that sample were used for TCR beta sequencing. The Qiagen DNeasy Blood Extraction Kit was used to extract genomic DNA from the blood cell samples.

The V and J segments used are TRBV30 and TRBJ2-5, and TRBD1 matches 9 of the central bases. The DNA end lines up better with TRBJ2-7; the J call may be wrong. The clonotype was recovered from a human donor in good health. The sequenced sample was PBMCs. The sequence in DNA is TGTGCCTGCGACAGGGGGATCTACGAGCAGTACTTC. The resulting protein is CACDRGIYEQYF.